This is a list of T cell receptor beta chains from one sample in a study of T cells expressing NK-cell markers. Reanalyzing the 5' RACE reads, TCRdb keeps one entry per CDR3 protein, without DNA. In all, the sample yields some 150,000 distinct CDR3 sequences. Sequencing used blood T cells: a sorted CD56 or NKG2C T cell subset, CD4+ or CD8+ T cells, or bulk PBMC T cells (not recorded which). These TCRs come from a woman in her forties or fifties in good health. CDR3s include the opening cysteine and the closing phenylalanine or tryptophan. Each record gives: J gene, V gene, CDR3 protein.

j_call: TRBJ2-5; v_call: TRBV18; cdr3_aa: CASSPPGEETQYF
j_call: TRBJ1-2; v_call: TRBV5-6; cdr3_aa: CASSFSGRGAYGYTF
j_call: TRBJ2-5; v_call: TRBV11-3; cdr3_aa: CASSQLAGRQETQYF
j_call: TRBJ2-2; v_call: TRBV29-1; cdr3_aa: CSVENLDSLFTGELFF
j_call: TRBJ2-3; v_call: TRBV20-1; cdr3_aa: CSARDRDYRTDTQYF
j_call: TRBJ2-1; v_call: TRBV11-2; cdr3_aa: CASSQLMEQFF
j_call: TRBJ2-2; v_call: TRBV7-9; cdr3_aa: CASSSPRGRSPGELFF
j_call: TRBJ2-5; v_call: TRBV12-3/TRBV12-4; cdr3_aa: CASSPIRLAGQETQYF
j_call: TRBJ2-2; v_call: TRBV7-9; cdr3_aa: CASTQGPHTGELFF
j_call: TRBJ2-7; v_call: TRBV3-1; cdr3_aa: CASSHETSGRGEQYF
j_call: TRBJ1-5; v_call: TRBV4-1; cdr3_aa: CASSQEAGASQPQHF
j_call: TRBJ2-3; v_call: TRBV24-1; cdr3_aa: CATSAPGQSTDTQYF
j_call: TRBJ2-5; v_call: TRBV7-9; cdr3_aa: CASSLSLRPTQYF
j_call: TRBJ2-2; v_call: TRBV29-1; cdr3_aa: CSVSLVTTGELFF
j_call: TRBJ2-3; v_call: TRBV12-3/TRBV12-4; cdr3_aa: CASSFVSGMDTQYF
j_call: TRBJ2-5; v_call: TRBV7-9; cdr3_aa: CASSHGGNSETQYF
j_call: TRBJ2-3; v_call: TRBV6-1; cdr3_aa: CASSVISTVDTQYF
j_call: TRBJ1-5; v_call: TRBV15; cdr3_aa: CATSRESNTGISNQPQHF
j_call: TRBJ2-1; v_call: TRBV24-1; cdr3_aa: CATGPPGGRDEQFF
j_call: TRBJ2-1; v_call: TRBV7-9; cdr3_aa: CASSLVSGAGNEQFF
j_call: TRBJ2-7; v_call: TRBV2; cdr3_aa: CASRFTSGTYEQYF
j_call: TRBJ2-7; v_call: TRBV6-2/TRBV6-3; cdr3_aa: CASRPGPQADEQYF
j_call: TRBJ2-6; v_call: TRBV5-6; cdr3_aa: CASSFGASGANVLTF
j_call: TRBJ1-3; v_call: TRBV6-5; cdr3_aa: CASSLLPRDGNTIYF
j_call: TRBJ2-6; v_call: TRBV4-2; cdr3_aa: CASSQGWGFGANVLTF
j_call: TRBJ2-4; v_call: TRBV6-2/TRBV6-3; cdr3_aa: CASRTTLGVIGDLYF
j_call: TRBJ2-1; v_call: TRBV15; cdr3_aa: CATSGVKTASYNEQFF
j_call: TRBJ2-3; v_call: TRBV12-3/TRBV12-4; cdr3_aa: CATLNSGGTSTDTQYF
j_call: TRBJ2-3; v_call: TRBV7-8; cdr3_aa: CASSFPTSGRSTDTQYF
j_call: TRBJ2-2; v_call: TRBV11-1; cdr3_aa: CASSPGPGQGANGELFF
j_call: TRBJ2-3; v_call: TRBV12-3/TRBV12-4; cdr3_aa: CASSLSGRVGDTQYF
j_call: TRBJ1-1; v_call: TRBV5-1; cdr3_aa: CASSLVSLNTEAFF
j_call: TRBJ2-7; v_call: TRBV29-1; cdr3_aa: CSVEDREGYEQYF
j_call: TRBJ2-3; v_call: TRBV29-1; cdr3_aa: CSVRSGSGTDTQYF
j_call: TRBJ2-1; v_call: TRBV7-9; cdr3_aa: CASSSLTRTGVGEQFF
j_call: TRBJ2-2; v_call: TRBV7-9; cdr3_aa: CASSSLTANTGELFF
j_call: TRBJ1-6; v_call: TRBV5-1; cdr3_aa: CASRNDGVLNSPLHF
j_call: TRBJ1-6; v_call: TRBV7-9; cdr3_aa: CASSLAPGEDASSPLHF